This T cell receptor (beta chain) was profiled in a study of shared clonotypes between healthy human individuals. Overall study findings and caveats: Clonotypes that were shared across a handful of donors made up about 4.5% of naive CD4 clonotypes.

Germline assignment: CDR1 SGHRS and CDR2 YFSETQ. Between the trimmed V and J ends, which lost 5 bases and 0 bases, there was a span of 8 bases. The length of the CDR3 is 14 residues. Participating donors were healthy, HIV-negative adults free of recent acute infections or vaccinations. Researchers divided each subset's genomic DNA evenly across several immunoSEQ plates. The protocol was immunoSEQ multiplex PCR, while the TCRdb copy is restricted to in-frame clones and leaves out a portion. The profile shows roughly 1.5 million clones, 98% of them singletons. Comments on this clone: Its specificity is not known. The identical CDR3 is also encoded by other nucleotide sequences in the sample.

The chain couples TRBV5-1 to TRBJ2-2; TRBD2 might be the D (5 bases). Material for sequencing was naive CD4+ T cells sorted from blood. Subset indicated: CD45RA+ positively selected. This receptor was taken from a man aged 30 to 45 in good health. The DNA for the CDR3 is TGCGCCAGCAGTGGACTGTCGAACACCGGGGAGCTGTTTTTT. It translates to CASSGLSNTGELFF.